Listed below are T cell receptor beta chains from one sample, sequenced in a study of blood T cell repertoires in COVID-19. TCRdb's copy holds only in-frame clones and misses some; the assay was immunoSEQ multiplex PCR. The repertoire has around 400,000 clones, more than 75% of them found once; the top ten carry 2.3%. Sequencing was performed on peripheral blood. These receptors came from an older woman with COVID-19, enrolled during active disease. Each CDR3 is given with its conserved first and last residue. Fields, in order: clone size, J gene, V gene, D gene, CDR3 protein, CDR3 DNA. A D gene is named only where the DNA matches it firmly. Clone sizes are given selectively: once, few, many, or a class where the clone is expanded.

abundance: -; j_gene: TRBJ1-2; v_gene: TRBV19; d_gene: -; CDR3aa: CASSHDRLFNYGYTF; CDR3nt: TGTGCCAGTAGTCACGACAGGTTGTTTAACTATGGCTACACCTTC
abundance: -; j_gene: TRBJ1-4; v_gene: TRBV20-1; d_gene: -; CDR3aa: CSASPQMTNEKLFF; CDR3nt: TGCAGTGCTAGTCCCCAGATGACTAATGAAAAACTGTTTTTT
abundance: -; j_gene: TRBJ1-5; v_gene: TRBV7-3; d_gene: -; CDR3aa: CASSPDRHQPQHF; CDR3nt: TGTGCCAGCAGCCCCGACAGACATCAGCCCCAGCATTTT
abundance: -; j_gene: TRBJ1-1; v_gene: TRBV18; d_gene: -; CDR3aa: CASSLTRVPEAFF; CDR3nt: TGTGCCAGCTCACTTACACGGGTTCCTGAAGCTTTCTTT
abundance: -; j_gene: TRBJ1-2; v_gene: TRBV18; d_gene: -; CDR3aa: CASSPPGGDGYTF; CDR3nt: TGTGCCAGCTCACCGCCTGGAGGGGATGGCTACACCTTC
abundance: -; j_gene: TRBJ2-3; v_gene: TRBV2; d_gene: -; CDR3aa: CASSEGRGGRTDTQYF; CDR3nt: TGTGCCAGCAGTGAGGGCCGTGGTGGTCGGACAGATACGCAGTATTTT
abundance: -; j_gene: TRBJ1-1; v_gene: TRBV27; d_gene: TRBD1; CDR3aa: CASTGTAFRTGEAFF; CDR3nt: TGTGCCAGCACCGGGACAGCATTCCGAACGGGTGAAGCTTTCTTT
abundance: -; j_gene: TRBJ2-7; v_gene: TRBV29-1; d_gene: -; CDR3aa: CSVEVQGSSYEQYF; CDR3nt: TGCAGCGTTGAAGTTCAGGGCAGCTCCTACGAGCAGTACTTC
abundance: -; j_gene: TRBJ2-7; v_gene: TRBV4-2; d_gene: TRBD2; CDR3aa: CASSQVTGGSSYEQYF; CDR3nt: TGTGCCAGCAGCCAAGTAACGGGGGGAAGCTCCTACGAGCAGTACTTC
abundance: -; j_gene: TRBJ1-1; v_gene: TRBV3-1/TRBV3-2; d_gene: TRBD1; CDR3aa: CASSPGQGIYTEAFF; CDR3nt: TGTGCCAGCAGCCCGGGACAGGGTATTTACACTGAAGCTTTCTTT
abundance: once; j_gene: TRBJ1-6; v_gene: TRBV5-6; d_gene: -; CDR3aa: CASSLRGGNYNSPLHF; CDR3nt: TGTGCCAGCAGCTTGAGGGGAGGGAACTATAATTCACCCCTCCACTTT
abundance: -; j_gene: TRBJ1-2; v_gene: TRBV2; d_gene: -; CDR3aa: CASSEAQDTPGYGYTF; CDR3nt: TGTGCCAGCAGTGAAGCGCAGGACACCCCGGGCTATGGCTACACCTTC
abundance: -; j_gene: TRBJ1-1; v_gene: TRBV7-9; d_gene: TRBD1; CDR3aa: CASSSRDRSNTEAFF; CDR3nt: TGTGCCAGCAGCTCGAGGGACAGATCGAACACTGAAGCTTTCTTT
abundance: -; j_gene: TRBJ2-7; v_gene: TRBV7-8; d_gene: TRBD1; CDR3aa: CASSPRQGMGYSEQYF; CDR3nt: TGTGCCAGCAGCCCCCGACAGGGAATGGGCTATTCCGAGCAGTACTTC
abundance: -; j_gene: TRBJ1-5; v_gene: TRBV7-8; d_gene: TRBD1; CDR3aa: CASSLYPGQGARQPQHF; CDR3nt: TGTGCCAGCAGCTTATACCCGGGACAGGGGGCGCGACAGCCCCAGCATTTT
abundance: -; j_gene: TRBJ1-1; v_gene: TRBV6-5; d_gene: -; CDR3aa: CASRGISGGRTEAFF; CDR3nt: TGTGCCAGCAGGGGGATCTCAGGCGGGCGCACTGAAGCTTTCTTT
abundance: -; j_gene: TRBJ1-2; v_gene: TRBV5-1; d_gene: -; CDR3aa: CASSLGAGRYGYTF; CDR3nt: TGCGCCAGCAGCTTGGGGGCGGGTCGCTATGGCTACACCTTC
abundance: few; j_gene: TRBJ1-1; v_gene: TRBV7-3; d_gene: TRBD1; CDR3aa: CASKQGAMNTEAFF; CDR3nt: TGTGCCAGCAAGCAGGGGGCCATGAACACTGAAGCTTTCTTT
abundance: -; j_gene: TRBJ2-7; v_gene: TRBV11-2; d_gene: -; CDR3aa: CASSPSREQYF; CDR3nt: TGTGCCAGCAGCCCATCTCGGGAGCAGTACTTC